This T cell receptor (beta chain) derives from a study of technical replicates of blood from four donors. Clones were read by immunoSEQ multiplex PCR, and TCRdb kept only the in-frame ones, dropping some. Of more than 90,000 clones listed, approximately 95% are singletons. V was shortened by 11 bases and J by 7 bases, with 20 bases between the two germline ends. Looked up from germline, CDR1 is SNHLY and CDR2 is FYNNEI. The CDR3 is 13 amino acids. The sequence was collected from a human donor in good health. The V and J genes are TRBV2 and TRBJ1-1, with D possibly being TRBD1 (5 bases). Sequencing was performed on T cells isolated from PBMCs. This CDR3 reads CALGRGTGSEAFF. Here the CDR3 DNA reads TGTGCCCTGGGGAGGGGTACTGGGAGTGAAGCTTTCTTT.